The source of this T cell receptor (beta chain) is a study of T cell responses to AZD1222 COVID-19 vaccine. The protocol was immunoSEQ multiplex PCR, while the TCRdb copy is restricted to in-frame clones and leaves out a portion. Here the sample spans about 210,000 clones, roughly 94% being singletons. Study results and limitations: Donors, mostly white British, included more females; clonal diversity was possibly underestimated. After two AZD1222 doses, spike-specific TCR breadth and depth rose versus day 0. Repertoires were collected only later (after the peak T cell response had occurred). Baseline seropositivity characterized only 5 or 6 AZD1222 recipients.

A remark on this clone: Antigen unknown.

The receptor comes from an adult who received the MenACWY meningococcal vaccine as a control. The input for sequencing was peripheral blood, taken 28 days after the second dose of the MenACWY control vaccine.

CDR3 sequence: CASSISWGPYEQYF. Written as DNA, the CDR3 is TGTGCCAGTAGTATCTCTTGGGGACCCTACGAGCAGTACTTC. The chain uses TRBV19 and TRBJ2-7, with D perhaps being TRBD1 or TRBD2 (5 bases each). There are 14 residues in the CDR3. Per germline, CDR1 LNHDA and CDR2 SQIVND (reference sequence). The V gene lost 3 bases and the J gene lost 2 bases, with 11 bases spanning the gap.